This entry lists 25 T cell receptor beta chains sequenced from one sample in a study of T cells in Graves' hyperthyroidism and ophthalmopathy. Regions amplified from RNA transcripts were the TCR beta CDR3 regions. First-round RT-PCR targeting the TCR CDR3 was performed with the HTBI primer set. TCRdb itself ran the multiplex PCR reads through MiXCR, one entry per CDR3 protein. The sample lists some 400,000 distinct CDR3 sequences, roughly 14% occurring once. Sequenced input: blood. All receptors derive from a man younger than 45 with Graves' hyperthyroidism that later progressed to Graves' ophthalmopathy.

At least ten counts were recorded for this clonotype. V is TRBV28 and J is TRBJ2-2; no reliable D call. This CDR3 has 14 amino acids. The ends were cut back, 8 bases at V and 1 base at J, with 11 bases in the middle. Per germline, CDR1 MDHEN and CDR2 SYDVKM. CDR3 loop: CASLGLRNTGELFF. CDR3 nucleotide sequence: TGTGCCAGCCTCGGGTTACGGAACACCGGGGAGCTGTTTTTT.

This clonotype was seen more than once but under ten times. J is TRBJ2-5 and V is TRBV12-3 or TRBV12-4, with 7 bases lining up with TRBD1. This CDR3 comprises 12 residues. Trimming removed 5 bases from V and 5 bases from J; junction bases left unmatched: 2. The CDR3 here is CASSDRVETQYF. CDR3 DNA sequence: TGTGCCAGCAGTGACAGGGTCGAGACCCAGTACTTC.

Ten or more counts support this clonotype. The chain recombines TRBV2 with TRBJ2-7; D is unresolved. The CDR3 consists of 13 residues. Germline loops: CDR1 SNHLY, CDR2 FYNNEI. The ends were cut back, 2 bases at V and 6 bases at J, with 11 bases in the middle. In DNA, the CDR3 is TGTGCCAGCAGTGAAATTGTGTTTGGCGAGCAGTACTTC. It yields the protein CASSEIVFGEQYF.

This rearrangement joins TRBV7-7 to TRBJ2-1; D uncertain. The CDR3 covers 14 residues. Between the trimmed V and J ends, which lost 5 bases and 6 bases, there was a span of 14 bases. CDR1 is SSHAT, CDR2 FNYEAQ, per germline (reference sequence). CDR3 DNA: TGTGCCAGCAGCAGAGTCCCGGGCAGCAATGAGCAGTTCTTC. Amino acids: CASSRVPGSNEQFF.

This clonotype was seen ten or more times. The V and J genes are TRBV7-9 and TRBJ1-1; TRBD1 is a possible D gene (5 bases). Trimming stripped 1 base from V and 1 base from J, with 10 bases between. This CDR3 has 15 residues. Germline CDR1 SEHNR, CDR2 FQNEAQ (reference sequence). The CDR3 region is CASSLDIQANTEAFF. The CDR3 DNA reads TGTGCCAGCAGCTTAGATATACAGGCGAACACTGAAGCTTTCTTT.

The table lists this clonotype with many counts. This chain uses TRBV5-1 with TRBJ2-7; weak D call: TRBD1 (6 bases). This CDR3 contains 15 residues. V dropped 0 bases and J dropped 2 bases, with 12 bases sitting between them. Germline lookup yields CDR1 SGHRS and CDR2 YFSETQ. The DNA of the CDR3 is TGCGCCAGCAGCTTGGCGACAGGTCGAACCTACGAGCAGTACTTC. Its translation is CASSLATGRTYEQYF.

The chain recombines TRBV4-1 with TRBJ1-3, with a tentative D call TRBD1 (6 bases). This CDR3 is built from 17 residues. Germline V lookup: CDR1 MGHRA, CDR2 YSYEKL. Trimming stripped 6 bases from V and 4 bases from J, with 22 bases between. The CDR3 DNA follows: TGCGCCAGCAGTCCGACAGGCGCAGGCCGTAGGGGAAACACCATATATTTT. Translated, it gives CASSPTGAGRRGNTIYF.

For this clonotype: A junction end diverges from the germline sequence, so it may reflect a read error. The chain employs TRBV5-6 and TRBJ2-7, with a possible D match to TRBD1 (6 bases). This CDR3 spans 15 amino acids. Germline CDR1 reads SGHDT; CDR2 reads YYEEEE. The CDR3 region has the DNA TGTGTCAGCAGCCAAAGGGAAACAGGGTCCTACGAGCAGTACTTC. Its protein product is CVSSQRETGSYEQYF.

The CDR3 coding sequence is TGTGCCAGCAGCTTAGGTCACTCCTACTACAATGAGCAGTTCTTC. Translating gives CASSLGHSYYNEQFF. The chain carries TRBV11-3 and TRBJ2-1; D is uncertain. The V end lost 1 base, the J end lost 3 bases, and 10 bases lay between the germline ends. The germline gives CDR1 SGHNT, CDR2 YENEEA. CDR3 size: 15 residues.

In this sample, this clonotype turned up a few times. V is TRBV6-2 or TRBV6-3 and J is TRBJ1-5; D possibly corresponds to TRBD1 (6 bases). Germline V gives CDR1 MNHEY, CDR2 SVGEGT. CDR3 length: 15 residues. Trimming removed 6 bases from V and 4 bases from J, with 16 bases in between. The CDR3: CASSTGQYSNQPQHF. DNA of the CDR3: TGTGCCAGCAGCACTGGACAGTATAGTAATCAGCCCCAGCATTTT.

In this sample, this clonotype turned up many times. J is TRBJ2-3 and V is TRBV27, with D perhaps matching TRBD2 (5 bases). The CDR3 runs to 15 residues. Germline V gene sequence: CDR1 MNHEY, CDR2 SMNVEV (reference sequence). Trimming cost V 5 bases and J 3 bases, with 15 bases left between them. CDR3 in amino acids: CASSTGEGKTDTQYF. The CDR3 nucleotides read TGTGCCAGCAGTACCGGAGAGGGTAAAACAGATACGCAGTATTTT.

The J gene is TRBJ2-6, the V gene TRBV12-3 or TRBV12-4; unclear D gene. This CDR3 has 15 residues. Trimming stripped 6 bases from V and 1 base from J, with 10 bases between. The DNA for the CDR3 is TGTGCCAGCAGCCCAGCGCGGTCTGGGGCCAACGTCCTGACTTTC. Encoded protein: CASSPARSGANVLTF.

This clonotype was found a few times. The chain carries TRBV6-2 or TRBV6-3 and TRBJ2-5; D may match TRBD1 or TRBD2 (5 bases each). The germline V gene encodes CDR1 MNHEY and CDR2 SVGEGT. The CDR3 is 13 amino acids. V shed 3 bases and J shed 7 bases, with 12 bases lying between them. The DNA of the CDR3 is TGTGCCAGCAGTTATACGGGGCCCGGGACCCAGTACTTC. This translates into CASSYTGPGTQYF.

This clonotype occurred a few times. CDR3 DNA: TGTGCCAGCAGTTTAGGCGGCGGGGGGGCATGGGAGCAGTTCTTC. Protein: CASSLGGGGAWEQFF. The rearrangement joins TRBV12-3 or TRBV12-4 to TRBJ2-1; TRBD2 matches 9 bases. J lost 10 bases, V lost 1 base, and 8 bases had no gene match. The CDR3 has 15 residues.

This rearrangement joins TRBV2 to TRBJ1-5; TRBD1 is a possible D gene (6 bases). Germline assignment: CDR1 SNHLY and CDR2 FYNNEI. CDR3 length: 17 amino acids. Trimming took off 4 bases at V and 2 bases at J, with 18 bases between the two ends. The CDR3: CASSGEYLRGGNQPQHF. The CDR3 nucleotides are TGTGCCAGCAGTGGAGAATATCTCAGGGGCGGCAATCAGCCCCAGCATTTT.

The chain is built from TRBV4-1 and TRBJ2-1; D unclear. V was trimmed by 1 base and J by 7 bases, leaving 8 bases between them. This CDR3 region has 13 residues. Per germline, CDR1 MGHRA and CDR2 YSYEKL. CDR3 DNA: TGCGCCAGCAGCCAAGCCAGGCTGAATGAGCAGTTCTTC. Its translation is CASSQARLNEQFF.

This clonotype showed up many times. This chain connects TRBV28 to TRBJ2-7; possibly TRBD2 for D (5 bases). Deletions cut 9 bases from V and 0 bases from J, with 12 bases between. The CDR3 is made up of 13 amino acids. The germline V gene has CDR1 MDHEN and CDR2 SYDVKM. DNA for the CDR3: TGTGCCAGTGGTTTAGGGAGCTCCTACGAGCAGTACTTC. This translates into CASGLGSSYEQYF.

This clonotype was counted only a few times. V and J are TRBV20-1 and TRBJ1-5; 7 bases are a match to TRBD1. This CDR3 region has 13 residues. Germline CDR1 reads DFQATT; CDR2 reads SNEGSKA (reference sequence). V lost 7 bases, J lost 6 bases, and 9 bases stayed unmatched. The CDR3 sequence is CSVETGTGQPQHF. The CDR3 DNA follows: TGCAGTGTTGAGACAGGGACGGGTCAGCCCCAGCATTTT.

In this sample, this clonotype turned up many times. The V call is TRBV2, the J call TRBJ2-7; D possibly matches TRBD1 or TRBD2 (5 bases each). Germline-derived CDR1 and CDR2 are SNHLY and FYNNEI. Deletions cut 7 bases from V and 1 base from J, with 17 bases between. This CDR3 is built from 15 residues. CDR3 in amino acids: CASTRGALLSYEQYF. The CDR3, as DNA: TGTGCCAGCACCCGAGGGGCTCTCCTTTCCTACGAGCAGTACTTC.

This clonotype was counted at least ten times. The CDR3 DNA follows: TGTGCCTGGAAGGGCACAACCTACGAGCAGTACTTC. Its translation: CAWKGTTYEQYF. J is TRBJ2-7 and V is TRBV30; D not certain. Germline V lookup: CDR1 GTSNPN, CDR2 SVGIG (reference sequence). V dropped 4 bases and J dropped 2 bases, with 9 bases sitting between them. The CDR3 has 12 residues.

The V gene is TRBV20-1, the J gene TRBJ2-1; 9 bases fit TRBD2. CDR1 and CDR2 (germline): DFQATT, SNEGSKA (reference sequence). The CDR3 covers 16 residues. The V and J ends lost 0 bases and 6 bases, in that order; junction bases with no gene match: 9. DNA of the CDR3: TGCAGTGCTAGAGATCATTGGCGGGGGGGCCCCAATGAGCAGTTCTTC. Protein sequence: CSARDHWRGGPNEQFF.

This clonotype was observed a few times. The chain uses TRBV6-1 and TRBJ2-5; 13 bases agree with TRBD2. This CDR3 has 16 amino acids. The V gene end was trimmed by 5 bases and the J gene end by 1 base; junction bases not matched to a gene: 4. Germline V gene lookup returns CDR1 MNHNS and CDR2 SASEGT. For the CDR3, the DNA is TGTGCCAGCAGTACCCGGACTAGCGGGGGCCAAGAGACCCAGTACTTC. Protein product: CASSTRTSGGQETQYF.

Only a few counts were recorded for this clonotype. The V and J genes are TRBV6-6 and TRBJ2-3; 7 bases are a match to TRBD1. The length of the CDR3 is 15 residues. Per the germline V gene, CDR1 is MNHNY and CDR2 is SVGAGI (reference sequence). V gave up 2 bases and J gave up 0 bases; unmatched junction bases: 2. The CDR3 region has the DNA TGTGCCAGCAGTTACCAACAGGGGAGCACAGATACGCAGTATTTT. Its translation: CASSYQQGSTDTQYF.

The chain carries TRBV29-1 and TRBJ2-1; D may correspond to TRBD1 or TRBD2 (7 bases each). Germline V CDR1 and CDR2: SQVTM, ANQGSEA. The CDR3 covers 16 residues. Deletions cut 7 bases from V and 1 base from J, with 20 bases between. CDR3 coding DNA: TGCAGCGCCAAAGGTGCAGGGGGGGAATCCTACAATGAGCAGTTCTTC. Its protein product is CSAKGAGGESYNEQFF.

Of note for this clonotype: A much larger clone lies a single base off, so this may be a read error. CDR3 sequence: CASSFYSYEQYF. In DNA, the CDR3 is TGTGCCAGCAGTTTTTATTCCTACGAGCAGTACTTC. The V call is TRBV28, the J call TRBJ2-7; D is ambiguous. Germline V CDR1 and CDR2: MDHEN, SYDVKM. Trimming shortened V by 3 bases and J by 1 base, and 4 bases separated the two germline ends. The CDR3 is 12 amino acids.